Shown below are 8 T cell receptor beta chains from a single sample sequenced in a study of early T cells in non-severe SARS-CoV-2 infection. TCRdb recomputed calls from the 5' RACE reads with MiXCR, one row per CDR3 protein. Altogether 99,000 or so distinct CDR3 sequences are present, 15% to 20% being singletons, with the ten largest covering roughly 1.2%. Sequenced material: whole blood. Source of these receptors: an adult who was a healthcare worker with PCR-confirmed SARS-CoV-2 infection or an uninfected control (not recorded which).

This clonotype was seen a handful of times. The CDR3: CASSKALRETGELFF. The CDR3 nucleotides are TGTGCCAGCAGCAAAGCGTTACGGGAGACCGGGGAGCTGTTTTTT. The chain is built from TRBV11-3 and TRBJ2-2, with D possibly matching TRBD2 (6 bases). The CDR3 covers 15 residues. V lost 5 bases to trimming and J lost 5 bases, with 15 bases between them. The germline gives CDR1 SGHNT, CDR2 YENEEA.

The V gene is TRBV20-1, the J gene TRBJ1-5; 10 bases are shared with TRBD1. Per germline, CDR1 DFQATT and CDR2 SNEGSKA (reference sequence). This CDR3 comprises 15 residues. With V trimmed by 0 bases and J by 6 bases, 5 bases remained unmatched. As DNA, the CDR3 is TGCAGTGCTAGAGATGGGACAGGGGTTTTTCAGCCCCAGCATTTT. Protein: CSARDGTGVFQPQHF.

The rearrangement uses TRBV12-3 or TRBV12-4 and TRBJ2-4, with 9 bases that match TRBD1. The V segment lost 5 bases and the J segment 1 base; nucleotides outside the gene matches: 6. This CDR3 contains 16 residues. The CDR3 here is CASSVTGGKAKNIQYF. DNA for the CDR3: TGTGCCAGCAGTGTTACAGGGGGCAAGGCCAAAAACATTCAGTACTTC.

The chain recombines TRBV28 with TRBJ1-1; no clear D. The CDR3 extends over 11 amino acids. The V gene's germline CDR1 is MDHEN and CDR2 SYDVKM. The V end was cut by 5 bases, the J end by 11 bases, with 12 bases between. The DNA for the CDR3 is TGTGCCAGCAGTCTCGGAACCAGGGCTTTCTTT. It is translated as CASSLGTRAFF.

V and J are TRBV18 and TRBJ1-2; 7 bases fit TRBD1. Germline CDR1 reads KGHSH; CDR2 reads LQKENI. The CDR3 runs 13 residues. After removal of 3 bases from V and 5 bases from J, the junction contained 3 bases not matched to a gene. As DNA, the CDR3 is TGTGCCAGCTCACCGGGACAGCTTTATGGCTACACCTTC. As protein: CASSPGQLYGYTF.

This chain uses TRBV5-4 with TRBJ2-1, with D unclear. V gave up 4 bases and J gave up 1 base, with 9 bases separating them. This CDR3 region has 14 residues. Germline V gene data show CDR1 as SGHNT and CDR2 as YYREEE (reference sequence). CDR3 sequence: CASSATSSYNEQFF. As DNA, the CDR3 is TGTGCCAGCAGCGCCACATCGTCCTACAATGAGCAGTTCTTC.

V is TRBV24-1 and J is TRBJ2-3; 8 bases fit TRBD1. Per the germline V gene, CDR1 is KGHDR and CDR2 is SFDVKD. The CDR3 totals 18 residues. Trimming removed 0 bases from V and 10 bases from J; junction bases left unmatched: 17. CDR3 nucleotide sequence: TGTGCCACCAGTGATTTGCGGGGCAGGGGGCCCACTCCGGCTGCGCAGTATTTT. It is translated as CATSDLRGRGPTPAAQYF.

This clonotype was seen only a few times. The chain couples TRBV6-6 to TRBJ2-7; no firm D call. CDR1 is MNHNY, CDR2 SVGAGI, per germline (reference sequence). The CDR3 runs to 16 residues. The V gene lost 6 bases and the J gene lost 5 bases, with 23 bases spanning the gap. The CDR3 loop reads CASSLGRGVVGDEQYF. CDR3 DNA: TGTGCCAGCAGCCTCGGACGCGGAGTCGTAGGTGACGAGCAGTACTTC.